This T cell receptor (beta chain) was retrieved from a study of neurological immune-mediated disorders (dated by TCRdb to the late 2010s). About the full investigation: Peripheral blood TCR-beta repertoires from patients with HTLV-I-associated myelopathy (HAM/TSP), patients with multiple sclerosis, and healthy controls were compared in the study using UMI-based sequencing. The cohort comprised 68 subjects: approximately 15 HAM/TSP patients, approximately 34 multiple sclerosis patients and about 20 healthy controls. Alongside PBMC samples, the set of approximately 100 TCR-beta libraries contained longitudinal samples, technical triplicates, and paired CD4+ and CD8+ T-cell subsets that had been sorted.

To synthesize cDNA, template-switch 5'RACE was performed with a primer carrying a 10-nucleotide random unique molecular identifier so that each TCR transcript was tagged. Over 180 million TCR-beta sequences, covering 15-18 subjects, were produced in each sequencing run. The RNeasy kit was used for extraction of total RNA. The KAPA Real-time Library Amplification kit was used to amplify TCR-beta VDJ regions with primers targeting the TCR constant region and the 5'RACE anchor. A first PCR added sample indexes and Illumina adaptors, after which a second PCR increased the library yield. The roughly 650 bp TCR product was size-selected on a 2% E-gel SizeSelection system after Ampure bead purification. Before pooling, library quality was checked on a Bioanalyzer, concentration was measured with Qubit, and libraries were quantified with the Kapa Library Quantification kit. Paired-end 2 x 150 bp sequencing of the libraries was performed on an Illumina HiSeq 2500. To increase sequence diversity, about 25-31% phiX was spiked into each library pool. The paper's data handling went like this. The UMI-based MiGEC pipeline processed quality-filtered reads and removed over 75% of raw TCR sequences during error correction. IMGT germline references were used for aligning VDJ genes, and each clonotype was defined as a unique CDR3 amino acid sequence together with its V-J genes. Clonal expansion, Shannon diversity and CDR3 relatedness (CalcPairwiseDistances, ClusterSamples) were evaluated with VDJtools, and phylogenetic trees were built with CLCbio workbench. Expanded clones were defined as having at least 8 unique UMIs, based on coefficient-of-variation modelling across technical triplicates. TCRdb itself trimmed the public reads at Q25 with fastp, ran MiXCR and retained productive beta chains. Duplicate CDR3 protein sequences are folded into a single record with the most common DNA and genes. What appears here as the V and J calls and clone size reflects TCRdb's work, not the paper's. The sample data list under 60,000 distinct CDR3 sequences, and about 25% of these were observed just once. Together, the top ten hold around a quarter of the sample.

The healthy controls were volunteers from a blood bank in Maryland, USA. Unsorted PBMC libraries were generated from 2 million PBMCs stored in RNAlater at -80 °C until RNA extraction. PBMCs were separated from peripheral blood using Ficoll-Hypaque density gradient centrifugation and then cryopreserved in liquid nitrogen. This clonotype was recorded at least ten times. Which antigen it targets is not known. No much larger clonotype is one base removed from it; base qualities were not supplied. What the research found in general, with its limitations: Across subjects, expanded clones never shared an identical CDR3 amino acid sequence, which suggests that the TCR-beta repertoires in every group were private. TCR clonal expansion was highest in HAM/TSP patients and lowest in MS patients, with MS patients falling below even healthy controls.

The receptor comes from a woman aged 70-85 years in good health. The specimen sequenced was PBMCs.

The nucleotides are TGCGCCAGCAGTGAGGGGTTGAACGTATACGAGCAGTACTTC. Its protein is CASSEGLNVYEQYF. The chain is made from TRBV10-1 and TRBJ2-7, with an unclear D gene assignment. V drops 2 bases and J drops 4 bases, leaving 12 bases in between. The CDR3 holds 14 amino acids from the cysteine to the phenylalanine. The read is trimmed to its CDR3 DNA, 42 bases read in frame from base 1. The germline V gene (reference sequence) gives CDR1 as WNHNN and CDR2 as SYGVQD.